The sequence of this T cell receptor beta chain was determined in a study of shared clonotypes between healthy human individuals. General observations from the study: When compared with the clonotypes that were shared by all four sorted-subset donors, the non-shared clonotypes turned out to have lower generation probabilities.

The repertoire was sequenced with immunoSEQ multiplex PCR; TCRdb's copy has only in-frame clones and lacks some. The sample includes over a million clones, roughly 80% of them seen just once. The table lists this clone with a count of one. Its antigen is unidentified. With 4 bases removed from V and 1 base from J, the gap between germline ends came to 11 bases. In germline, CDR1 is SGHRS, CDR2 YFSETQ. The CDR3 extends over 14 amino acids. Division of CD4+ cells produced a CD45RA+ naive subset and a CD45RA-negative memory subset. Source material: memory CD4+ T cells sorted from blood. The subset denotes: CD45RA-negative fraction. The clonotype comes from a man younger than 30 in good health. The chain carries TRBV5-1 and TRBJ1-1, with D perhaps matching TRBD1 (5 bases). CDR3 DNA: TGCGCCAGCAGCCCCAGGGACCAGAACACTGAAGCTTTCTTT. Residues: CASSPRDQNTEAFF. Supplemented by reference TRBV5-1 and TRBJ1-1, the full variable domain reads KAGVTQTPRYLIKTRGQQVTLSCSPISGHRSVSWYQQTPGQGLQFLFEYFSETQRNKGNFPGRFSGRQFSNSRSEMNVSTLELGDSALYLCASSPRDQNTEAFFGQGTRLTVV.